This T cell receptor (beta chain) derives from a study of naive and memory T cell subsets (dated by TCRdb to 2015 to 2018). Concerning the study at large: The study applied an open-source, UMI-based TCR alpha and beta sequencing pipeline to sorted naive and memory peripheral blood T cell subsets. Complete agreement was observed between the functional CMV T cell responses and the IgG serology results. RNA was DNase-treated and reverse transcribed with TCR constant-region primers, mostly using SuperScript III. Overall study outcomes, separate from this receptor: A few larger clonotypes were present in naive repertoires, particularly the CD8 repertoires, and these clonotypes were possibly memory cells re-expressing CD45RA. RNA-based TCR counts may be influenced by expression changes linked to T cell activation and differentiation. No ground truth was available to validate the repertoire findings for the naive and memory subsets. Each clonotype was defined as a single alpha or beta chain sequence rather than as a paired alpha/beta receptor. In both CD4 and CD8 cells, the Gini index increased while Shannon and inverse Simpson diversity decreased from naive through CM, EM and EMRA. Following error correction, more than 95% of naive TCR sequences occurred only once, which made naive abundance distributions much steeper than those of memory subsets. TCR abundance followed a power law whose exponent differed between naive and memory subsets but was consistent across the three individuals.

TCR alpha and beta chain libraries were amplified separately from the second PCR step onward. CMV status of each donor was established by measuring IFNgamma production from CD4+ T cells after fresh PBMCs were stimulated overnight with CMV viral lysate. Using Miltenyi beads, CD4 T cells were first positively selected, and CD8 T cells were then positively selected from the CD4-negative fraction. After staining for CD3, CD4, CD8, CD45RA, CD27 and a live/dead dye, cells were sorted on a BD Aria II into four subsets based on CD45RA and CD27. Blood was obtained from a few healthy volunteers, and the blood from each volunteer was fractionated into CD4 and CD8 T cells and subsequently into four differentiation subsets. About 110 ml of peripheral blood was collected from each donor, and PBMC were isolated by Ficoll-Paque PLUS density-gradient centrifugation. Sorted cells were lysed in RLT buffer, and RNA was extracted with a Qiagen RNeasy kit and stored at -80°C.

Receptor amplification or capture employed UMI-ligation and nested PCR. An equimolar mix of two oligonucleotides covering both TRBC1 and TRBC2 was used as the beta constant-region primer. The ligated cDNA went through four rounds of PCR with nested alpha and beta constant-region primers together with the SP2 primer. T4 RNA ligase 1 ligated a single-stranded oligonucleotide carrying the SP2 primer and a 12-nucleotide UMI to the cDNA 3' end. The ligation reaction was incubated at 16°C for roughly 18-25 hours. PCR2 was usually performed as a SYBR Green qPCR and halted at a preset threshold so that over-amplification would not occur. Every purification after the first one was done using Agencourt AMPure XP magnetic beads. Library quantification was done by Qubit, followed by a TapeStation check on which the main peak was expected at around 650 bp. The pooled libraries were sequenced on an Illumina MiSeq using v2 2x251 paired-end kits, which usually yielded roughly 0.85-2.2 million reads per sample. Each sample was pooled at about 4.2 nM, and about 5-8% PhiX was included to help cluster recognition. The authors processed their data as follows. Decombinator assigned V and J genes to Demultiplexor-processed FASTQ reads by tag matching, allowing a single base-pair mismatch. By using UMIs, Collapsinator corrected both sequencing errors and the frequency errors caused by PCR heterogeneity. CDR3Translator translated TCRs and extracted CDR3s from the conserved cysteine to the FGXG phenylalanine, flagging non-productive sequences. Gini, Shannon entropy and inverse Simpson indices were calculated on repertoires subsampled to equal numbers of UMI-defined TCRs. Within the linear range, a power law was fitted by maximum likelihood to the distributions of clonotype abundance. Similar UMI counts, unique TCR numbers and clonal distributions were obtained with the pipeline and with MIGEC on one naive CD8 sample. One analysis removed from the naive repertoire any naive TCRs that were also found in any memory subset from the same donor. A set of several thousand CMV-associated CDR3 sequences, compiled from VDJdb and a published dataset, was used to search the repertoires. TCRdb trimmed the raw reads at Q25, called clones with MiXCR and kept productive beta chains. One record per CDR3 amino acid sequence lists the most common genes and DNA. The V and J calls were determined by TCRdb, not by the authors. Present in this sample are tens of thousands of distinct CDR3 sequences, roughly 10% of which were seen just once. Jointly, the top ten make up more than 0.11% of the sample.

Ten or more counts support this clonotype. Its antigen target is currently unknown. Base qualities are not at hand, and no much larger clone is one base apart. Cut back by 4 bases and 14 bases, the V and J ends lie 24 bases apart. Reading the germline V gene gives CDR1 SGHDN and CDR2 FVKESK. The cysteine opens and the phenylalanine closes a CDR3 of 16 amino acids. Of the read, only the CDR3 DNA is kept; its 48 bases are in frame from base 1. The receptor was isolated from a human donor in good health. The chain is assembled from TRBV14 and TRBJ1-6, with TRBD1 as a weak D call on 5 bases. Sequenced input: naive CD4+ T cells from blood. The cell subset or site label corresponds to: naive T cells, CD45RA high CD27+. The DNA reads TGTGCCAGCAGCCCCTTCGCGCAAGGGGATCTAGTAACCCTCCACTTT. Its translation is CASSPFAQGDLVTLHF.